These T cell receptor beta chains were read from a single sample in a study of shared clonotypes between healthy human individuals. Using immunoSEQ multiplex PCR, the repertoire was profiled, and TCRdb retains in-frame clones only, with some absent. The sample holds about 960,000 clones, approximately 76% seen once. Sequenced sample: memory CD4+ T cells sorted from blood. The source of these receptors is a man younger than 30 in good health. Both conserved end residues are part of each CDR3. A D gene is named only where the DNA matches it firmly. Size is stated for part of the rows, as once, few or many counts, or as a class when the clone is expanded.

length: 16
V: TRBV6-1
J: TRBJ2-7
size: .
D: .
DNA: TGTGCCAGCAGTGGCAGAGACAGGCAGTTCTCCTACGAGCAGTACTTC
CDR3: CASSGRDRQFSYEQYF

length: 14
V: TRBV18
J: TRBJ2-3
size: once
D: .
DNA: TGTGCCAGCTCACCAGACTATAGCACAGATACGCAGTATTTT
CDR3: CASSPDYSTDTQYF

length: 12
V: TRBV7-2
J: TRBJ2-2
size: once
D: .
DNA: TGTGCCAGCAGCTTTGTAGCCGGGGAGCTGTTTTTT
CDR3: CASSFVAGELFF

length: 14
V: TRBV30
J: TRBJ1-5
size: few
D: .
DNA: TGTGCCTGGAGTGTAGGTTTGGGGGATCAGCCCCAGCATTTT
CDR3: CAWSVGLGDQPQHF

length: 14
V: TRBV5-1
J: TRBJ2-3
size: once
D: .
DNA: TGCGCCAGCACCCCACAGGGCCCCACAGATACGCAGTATTTT
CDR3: CASTPQGPTDTQYF

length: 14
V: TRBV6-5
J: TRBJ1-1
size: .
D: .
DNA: TGTGCCAGCAGTCCGACGGGGGGGAACACTGAAGCTTTCTTT
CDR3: CASSPTGGNTEAFF

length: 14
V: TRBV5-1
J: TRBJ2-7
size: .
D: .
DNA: TGCGCCAGCAGCTTGGGGACGTCGCTCTACGAGCAGTACTTC
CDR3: CASSLGTSLYEQYF

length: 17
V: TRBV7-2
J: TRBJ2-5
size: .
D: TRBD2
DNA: TGTGCCAGCAGCCGTGTTGCGATAGCGGGAGGGCAAGAGACCCAGTACTTC
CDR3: CASSRVAIAGGQETQYF

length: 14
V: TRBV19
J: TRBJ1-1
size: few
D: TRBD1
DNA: TGTGCCAGTGGGACCGGGACAGCCATCACTGAAGCTTTCTTT
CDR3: CASGTGTAITEAFF

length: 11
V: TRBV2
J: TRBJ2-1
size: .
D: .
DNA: TGTGCCAGCAGTGTGTGGAATGAGCAGTTCTTC
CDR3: CASSVWNEQFF

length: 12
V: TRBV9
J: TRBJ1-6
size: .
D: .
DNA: TGTGCCAGCAGCGGACGGTGGTCACCCCTCCACTTT
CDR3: CASSGRWSPLHF

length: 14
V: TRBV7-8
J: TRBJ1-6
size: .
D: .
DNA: TGTGCCAGCAGCCTGAGCTCCTATAATTCACCCCTCCACTTT
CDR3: CASSLSSYNSPLHF

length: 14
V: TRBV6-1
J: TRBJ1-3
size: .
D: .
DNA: TGTGCCAGCGGCGCATCAGGGGCCGGAAACACCATATATTTT
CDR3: CASGASGAGNTIYF

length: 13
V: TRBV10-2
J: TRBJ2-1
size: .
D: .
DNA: TGCGCCAGCAGTCCGGCCGTCGACAGGGAGCAGTTCTTC
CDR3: CASSPAVDREQFF

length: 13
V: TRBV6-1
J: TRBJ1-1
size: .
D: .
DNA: TGTGCCAGCAGTGAAGCGCTTAAAAACGGAGCTTTCTTT
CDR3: CASSEALKNGAFF

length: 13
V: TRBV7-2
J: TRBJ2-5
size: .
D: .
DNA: TGTGCCAGCAGCTTAGTATATGGGGAGACCCAGTACTTC
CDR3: CASSLVYGETQYF

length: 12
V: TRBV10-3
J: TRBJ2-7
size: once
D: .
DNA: TGTGCCATCAGCTCAGGGATATACGAGCAGTACTTC
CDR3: CAISSGIYEQYF

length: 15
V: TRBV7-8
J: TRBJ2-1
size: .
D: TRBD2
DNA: TGTGCCAGCAGCTTTCTAGCGGACTCCTACAATGAGCAGTTCTTC
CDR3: CASSFLADSYNEQFF

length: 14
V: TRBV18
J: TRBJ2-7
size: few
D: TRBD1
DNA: TGTGCCAGCTCACTTCGGACAGGGGAAGCCGAGCAGTACTTC
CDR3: CASSLRTGEAEQYF

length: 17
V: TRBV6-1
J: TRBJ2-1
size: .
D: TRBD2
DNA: TGTGCCAGCAGTGGTTGGACTAGCGGGAGGAAGGGCAATGAGCAGTTCTTC
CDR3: CASSGWTSGRKGNEQFF

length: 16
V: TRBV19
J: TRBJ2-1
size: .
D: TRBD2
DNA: TGTGCCAGTAGTATTATGACTAGCGGGGGGGCGACTGAGCAGTTCTTC
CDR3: CASSIMTSGGATEQFF

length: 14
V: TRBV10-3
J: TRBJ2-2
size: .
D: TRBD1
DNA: TGTGCCATCAGTGGGGACAGGGTAGACGGGGAGCTGTTTTTT
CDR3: CAISGDRVDGELFF

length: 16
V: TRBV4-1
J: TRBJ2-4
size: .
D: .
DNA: TGCGCCAGCAGCCAAGGCCCGGGACAAGCCAAAAACATTCAGTACTTC
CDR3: CASSQGPGQAKNIQYF

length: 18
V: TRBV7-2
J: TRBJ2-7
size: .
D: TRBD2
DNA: TGTGCCAGCAGCTTAGACTCTAGCGGGAGGGCCGGGTCCTACGAGCAGTACTTC
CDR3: CASSLDSSGRAGSYEQYF

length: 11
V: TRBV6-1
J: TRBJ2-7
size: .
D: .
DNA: TGTGCCAGCAGTGAACTATACGAGCAGTACTTC
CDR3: CASSELYEQYF

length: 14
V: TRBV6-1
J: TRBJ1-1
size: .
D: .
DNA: TGTGCCAGCAGGGACATCAACATGAACACTGAAGCTTTCTTT
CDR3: CASRDINMNTEAFF

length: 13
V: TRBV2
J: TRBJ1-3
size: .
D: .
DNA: TGTGCCAGCAGTGACGTCCGGGGAAACACCATATATTTT
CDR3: CASSDVRGNTIYF

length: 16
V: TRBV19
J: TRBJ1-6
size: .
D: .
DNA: TGTGCCAGTAGTATCGGACGGGAGATCTATAATTCACCCCTCCACTTT
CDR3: CASSIGREIYNSPLHF

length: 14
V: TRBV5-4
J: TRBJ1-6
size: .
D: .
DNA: TGTGCCAGCAGCTTGGGGACAGATAATTCACCCCTCCACTTT
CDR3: CASSLGTDNSPLHF

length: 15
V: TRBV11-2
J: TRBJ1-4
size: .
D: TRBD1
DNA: TGTGCCAGCAGCTTAGTCGGGACAGTTAAGGGAAAAACTGTTTTT
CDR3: CASSLVGTVKGKTVF

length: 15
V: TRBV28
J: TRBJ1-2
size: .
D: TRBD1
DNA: TGTGCCAGCAGACCTACACAGGGGGCAGGATATGGCTACACCTTC
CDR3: CASRPTQGAGYGYTF

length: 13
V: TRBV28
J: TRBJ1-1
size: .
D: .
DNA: TGTGCCAGCACTTTGACAGGGAACACTGAAGCTTTCTTT
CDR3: CASTLTGNTEAFF

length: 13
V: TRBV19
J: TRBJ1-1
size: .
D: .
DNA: TGTGCCAGTAACCGGGGCCCGAGGACTGAAGCTTTCTTT
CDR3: CASNRGPRTEAFF

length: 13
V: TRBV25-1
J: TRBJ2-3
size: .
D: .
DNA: TGTGCCAGCAGTGCGGGGGACTTACGCACGCAGTATTTT
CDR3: CASSAGDLRTQYF

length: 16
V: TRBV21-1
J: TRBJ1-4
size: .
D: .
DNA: TGTGCCAGCAGCAAAGTAAGCAGGGTTTGTACGAAAAAACTGTTTTTT
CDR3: CASSKVSRVCTKKLFF

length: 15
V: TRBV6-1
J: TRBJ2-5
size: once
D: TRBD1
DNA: TGTGCCAGCAACCAAAGGACAGGGGGCGTTGAGACCCAGTACTTC
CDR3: CASNQRTGGVETQYF

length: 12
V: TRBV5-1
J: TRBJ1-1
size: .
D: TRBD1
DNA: TGCGCCAGCAGCTGGGGGACAGATGAAGCTTTCTTT
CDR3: CASSWGTDEAFF